The clone carrying this T cell receptor (beta chain) was seen just once. The sample belongs to a study of blood T cell repertoires in COVID-19. Study at large: PBMCs, B-cell-depleted T cells, or T cells were the source of the cDNA or gDNA that made up the material.

Here immunoSEQ multiplex PCR was the method, and the copy in TCRdb shows in-frame clones only, minus some. The sample contains roughly 32,000 clones, approximately 90% of which appear only once. The receptor was derived from a man aged 55 to 69 with acute or convalescent COVID-19. The sample was peripheral blood.

DNA of the CDR3: TGTGCCAGCAGCTTTACTAGCGGGACTGGTGAGGACATTCAGTACTTC. It encodes CASSFTSGTGEDIQYF. The V call is TRBV11-3, the J call TRBJ2-4, with 10 positions matching TRBD2. The CDR3 is made up of 16 amino acids. CDR1 is SGHNT, CDR2 YENEEA, per germline. Trimming took 3 bases from V and 8 from J; bases not matched to a gene: 10.